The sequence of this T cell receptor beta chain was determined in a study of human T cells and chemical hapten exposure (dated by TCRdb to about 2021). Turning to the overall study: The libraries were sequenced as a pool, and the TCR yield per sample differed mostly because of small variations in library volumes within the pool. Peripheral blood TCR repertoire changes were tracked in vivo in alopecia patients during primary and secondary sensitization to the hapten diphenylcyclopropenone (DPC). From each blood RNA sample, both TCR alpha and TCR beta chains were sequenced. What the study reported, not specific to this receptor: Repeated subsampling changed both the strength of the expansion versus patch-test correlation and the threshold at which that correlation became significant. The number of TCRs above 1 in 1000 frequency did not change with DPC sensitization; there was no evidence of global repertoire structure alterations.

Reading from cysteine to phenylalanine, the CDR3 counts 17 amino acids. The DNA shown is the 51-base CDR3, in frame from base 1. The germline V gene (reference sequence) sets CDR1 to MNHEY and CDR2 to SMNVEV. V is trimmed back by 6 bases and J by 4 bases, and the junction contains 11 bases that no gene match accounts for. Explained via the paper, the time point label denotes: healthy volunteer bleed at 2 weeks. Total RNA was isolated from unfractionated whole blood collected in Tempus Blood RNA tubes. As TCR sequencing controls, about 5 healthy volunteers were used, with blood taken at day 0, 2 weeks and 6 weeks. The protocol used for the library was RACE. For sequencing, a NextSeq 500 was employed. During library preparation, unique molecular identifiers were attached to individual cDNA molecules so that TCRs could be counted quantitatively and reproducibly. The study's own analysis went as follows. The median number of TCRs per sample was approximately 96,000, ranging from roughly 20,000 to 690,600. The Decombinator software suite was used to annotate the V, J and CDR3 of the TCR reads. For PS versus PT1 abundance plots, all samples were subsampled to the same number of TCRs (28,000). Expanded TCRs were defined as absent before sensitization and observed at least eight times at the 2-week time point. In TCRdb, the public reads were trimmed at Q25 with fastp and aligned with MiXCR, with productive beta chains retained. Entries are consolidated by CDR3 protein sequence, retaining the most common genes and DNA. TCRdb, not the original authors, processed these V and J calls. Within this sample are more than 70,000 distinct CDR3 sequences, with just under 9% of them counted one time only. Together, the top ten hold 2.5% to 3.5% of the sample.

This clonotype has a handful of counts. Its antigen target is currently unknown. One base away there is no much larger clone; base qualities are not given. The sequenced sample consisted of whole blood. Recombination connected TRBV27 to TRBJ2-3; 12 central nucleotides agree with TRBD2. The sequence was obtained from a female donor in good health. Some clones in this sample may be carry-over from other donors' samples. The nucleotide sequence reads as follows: TGTGCCAGCAGCCCCCGACTAGCGGGAGAAAGCGCAGATACGCAGTATTTT. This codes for CASSPRLAGESADTQYF.